One and the same sample provided the 24 T cell receptor beta chains below, sequenced in a study of T cell responses to AZD1222 COVID-19 vaccine. Here immunoSEQ multiplex PCR was the method, and the copy in TCRdb shows in-frame clones only, minus some. This table has around 120,000 clones, roughly 84% appearing once. Sequencing used peripheral blood, obtained on day 0 of AZD1222 vaccination. These receptors originate from an adult in good health.

V usage is TRBV5-1 and J usage is TRBJ1-2; 8 positions match TRBD1. With 4 bases clipped from V and 6 bases from J, the junction kept 8 bases outside the gene matches. CDR1 and CDR2 from the germline V gene are SGHRS and YFSETQ. The CDR3 is made up of 14 amino acids. CDR3: CASSTHGQGDGYTF. The CDR3, as DNA: TGCGCCAGCAGCACCCATGGACAGGGAGATGGCTACACCTTC.

J is TRBJ1-6 and V is TRBV18, with TRBD1 as a possible D gene (5 bases). This CDR3 comprises 14 residues. In germline, CDR1 is KGHSH, CDR2 LQKENI. V was clipped by 5 bases and J by 10 bases, with 15 bases between them. In DNA, the CDR3 is TGTGCCAGCTCAACCACACGAGGGGAATCACCCCTCCACTTT. Translating it yields CASSTTRGESPLHF.

The chain employs TRBV21-1 and TRBJ2-5; TRBD1, the table's D call, was not compared with the DNA. TRBV21-1 constitutes a pseudogene. The CDR3 is 15 amino acids. In DNA, the CDR3 is TGTGCCAGCAGCAAAGGTCAGGCCGCACAAGAGACCCAGTACTTC. Protein product: CASSKGQAAQETQYF.

This chain uses TRBV7-8 with TRBJ1-2, with TRBD1 as a possible D gene (6 bases). The length of the CDR3 is 13 residues. CDR1 and CDR2 (germline): SGHVS, FQNEAQ. The V end lost 1 base, the J end lost 7 bases, and 10 bases lay between the germline ends. The CDR3 bases are TGTGCCAGCAGCTTAGGGACAGTTTCTGGCTACACCTTC. Its protein product is CASSLGTVSGYTF.

V is TRBV18 and J is TRBJ1-2, with D hard to call. CDR1 is KGHSH, CDR2 LQKENI, per germline. V was clipped by 3 bases and J by 0 bases, with 8 bases between them. The CDR3 contains 14 residues. The CDR3 sequence is CASSPSQSNYGYTF. The DNA of the CDR3 is TGTGCCAGCTCACCGTCACAGTCTAACTATGGCTACACCTTC.

This clone was seen only once. V is TRBV9 and J is TRBJ1-6, with TRBD1 matching 7 bases. The trim removed 4 bases at V and 5 bases at J, leaving 6 bases unmatched. CDR1 SGDLS and CDR2 YYNGEE come from the germline V gene. The CDR3 runs 15 residues. The CDR3 DNA reads TGTGCCAGCAGCCACGGGACAGCCCATAATTCACCCCTCCACTTT. Residues: CASSHGTAHNSPLHF.

The chain joins TRBV5-1 to TRBJ1-1, with 7 bases identical to TRBD1. The V and J ends lost 3 bases and 0 bases, in that order; junction bases with no gene match: 8. Looked up from germline, CDR1 is SGHRS and CDR2 is YFSETQ. This CDR3 has 16 amino acids. The CDR3: CASSSNRQGLNTEAFF. CDR3 DNA: TGCGCCAGCAGCTCAAACCGACAGGGTTTGAACACTGAAGCTTTCTTT.

This clone was picked up one time. V gene TRBV7-9 combines with J gene TRBJ1-4; D is possibly TRBD1 (6 bases). The V gene lost 5 bases and the J gene lost 4 bases, with 11 bases spanning the gap. Looked up from germline, CDR1 is SEHNR and CDR2 is FQNEAQ (reference sequence). The length of the CDR3 is 14 residues. CDR3 protein: CASSNRALNEKLFF. The CDR3 bases are TGTGCCAGCAGCAACAGGGCGCTTAATGAAAAACTGTTTTTT.

The chain has TRBV27 and TRBJ1-5, with TRBD1 matching 7 bases. This CDR3 is built from 18 residues. Germline loops: CDR1 MNHEY, CDR2 SMNVEV (reference sequence). V gave up 0 bases and J gave up 0 bases; unmatched junction bases: 8. This chain's CDR3 is CASSLSRTGQYSNQPQHF. In DNA, the CDR3 is TGTGCCAGCAGTTTATCCCGGACAGGCCAGTATAGCAATCAGCCCCAGCATTTT.

The chain combines TRBV4-1 with TRBJ2-6, with D perhaps TRBD2 (6 bases). Trimming removed 6 bases at V and 0 bases at J, with 27 bases between. CDR1 is MGHRA, CDR2 YSYEKL, per germline. This CDR3 has 21 amino acids. CDR3 residues: CASSLQFSGSARVSGANVLTF. The CDR3 region has the DNA TGCGCCAGCAGTCTCCAATTCTCCGGGAGTGCCAGGGTCTCTGGGGCCAACGTCCTGACTTTC.

This chain connects TRBV7-9 to TRBJ1-2; 9 positions match TRBD1. The CDR3 spans 15 residues. CDR1 SEHNR and CDR2 FQNEAQ come from the germline V gene (reference sequence). V dropped 5 bases and J dropped 4; count of bases not matched to a gene: 8. CDR3 bases: TGTGCCAGCAGCCCTCCGGGACAGGGAGTCTATGGCTACACCTTC. Protein sequence: CASSPPGQGVYGYTF.

The V and J genes are TRBV11-2 and TRBJ2-5; TRBD1 matches 8 bases. The germline CDR1 and CDR2 sequences are SGHAT and FQNNGV. V shed 5 bases and J 4 bases; nucleotides not matched to a gene: 12. CDR3 size: 16 residues. CDR3 residues: CASSPRKTGEGETQYF. For the CDR3, the DNA is TGTGCCAGCAGCCCCCGGAAGACAGGGGAAGGAGAGACCCAGTACTTC.

The V and J genes are TRBV30 and TRBJ1-2; the D gene is possibly TRBD1 (5 bases). Per the germline V gene, CDR1 is GTSNPN and CDR2 is SVGIG (reference sequence). The CDR3 totals 12 residues. V was trimmed by 0 bases and J by 10 bases, leaving 12 bases between them. As DNA, the CDR3 is TGTGCCTGGAGTGTAAGGCAGGGCGACTACACCTTC. Its protein product is CAWSVRQGDYTF. Based on the CDR3 plus reference TRBV30 and TRBJ1-2, the full variable domain is SQTIHQWPATLVQPVGSPLSLECTVEGTSNPNLYWYRQAAGRGLQLLFYSVGIGQISSEVPQNLSASRPQDRQFILSSKKLLLSDSGFYLCAWSVRQGDYTFGSGTRLTVV.

J is TRBJ1-1 and V is TRBV21-1. TRBV21-1 is marked as a pseudogene. There are 14 residues in the CDR3. The CDR3 DNA sequence: TGTGCCAGCAGCAAAGAAGGAGGGAACACTGAAGCTTTCTTT. Its translation is CASSKEGGNTEAFF.

This clone has just one count. This chain joins TRBV3-1 (or the pseudogene TRBV3-2) and TRBJ2-7, with 11 bases matching TRBD2. CDR1 is LGHDT, CDR2 YNNKEL, per germline (reference sequence). Trimming cost V 9 bases and J 7 bases; bases outside gene matches: 8. This CDR3 contains 13 residues. The CDR3 region has the DNA TGTGCCAGTGGTAGCGGGGGGGCCGGAGAGCAGTACTTC. Protein: CASGSGGAGEQYF.

The genes are TRBV6-5 and TRBJ1-1; the D gene is possibly TRBD1 (5 bases). Trimming stripped 10 bases from V and 0 bases from J, with 12 bases between. Germline assignment: CDR1 MNHEY and CDR2 SVGAGI. There are 13 residues in the CDR3. CDR3 sequence (DNA): TGTGCCACCCGGTGGGGGTTGAACACTGAAGCTTTCTTT. This sequence encodes CATRWGLNTEAFF.

J is TRBJ1-5 and V is TRBV19, with 7 bases identical to TRBD1. Germline loops: CDR1 LNHDA, CDR2 SQIVND (reference sequence). The CDR3 is 14 amino acids. V lost 3 bases, J lost 6 bases, and 5 bases stayed unmatched. Written as DNA, the CDR3 is TGTGCCAGTAGTATGGGGACAGCCGCTCAGCCCCAGCATTTT. This encodes CASSMGTAAQPQHF.

V gene TRBV27 combines with J gene TRBJ1-1; 12 nucleotides agree with TRBD1. Unmatched junction bases numbered 11, after V lost 5 bases and J lost 4 bases. The CDR3 covers 17 residues. Germline assignment: CDR1 MNHEY and CDR2 SMNVEV (reference sequence). CDR3 amino acids: CASSPSGTGGMGTEAFF. The CDR3, as DNA: TGTGCCAGCAGTCCCTCCGGGACAGGGGGCATGGGCACTGAAGCTTTCTTT.

The chain couples TRBV14 to TRBJ1-2; D might be TRBD1 (5 bases). This CDR3 region has 15 residues. Looked up from germline, CDR1 is SGHDN and CDR2 is FVKESK. V lost 2 bases to trimming and J lost 8 bases, with 18 bases between them. The CDR3 nucleotides read TGTGCCAGCAGCCAAAGGAGCAGCGCGTGGGGCGGCTACACCTTC. This encodes CASSQRSSAWGGYTF.

This chain joins TRBV5-4 and TRBJ2-3, with a weak D call TRBD2 (7 bases). V was trimmed by 4 bases and J by 5 bases, leaving 14 bases between them. CDR3 size: 14 residues. Per the germline V gene, CDR1 is SGHNT and CDR2 is YYREEE (reference sequence). CDR3: CASSARGAGDTQYF. The CDR3 DNA sequence: TGTGCCAGCAGCGCCCGGGGGGCGGGAGATACGCAGTATTTT. Full variable domain (outside the CDR3, taken from reference TRBV5-4 and TRBJ2-3): ETGVTQSPTHLIKTRGQQVTLRCSSQSGHNTVSWYQQALGQGPQFIFQYYREEENGRGNFPPRFSGLQFPNYSSELNVNALELDDSALYLCASSARGAGDTQYFGPGTRLTVL.

The rearrangement links TRBV11-2 to TRBJ1-1, with TRBD1 matching over 11 bases. Germline V CDR1 and CDR2: SGHAT, FQNNGV. CDR3 length equals 14 residues. The ends lost 8 bases at V and 6 bases at J; junction bases unmatched: 8. CDR3 nucleotides: TGTGCCAGCCGGACACCGGGACAGGGGGCTGAAGCTTTCTTT. Its translation: CASRTPGQGAEAFF. Full variable domain (missing parts from reference TRBV11-2 and TRBJ1-1): EAGVAQSPRYKIIEKRQSVAFWCNPISGHATLYWYQQILGQGPKLLIQFQNNGVVDDSQLPKDRFSAERLKGVDSTLKIQPAKLEDSAVYLCASRTPGQGAEAFFGQGTRLTVV.

This chain uses TRBV20-1 with TRBJ1-6; a possible D gene is TRBD1 (5 bases). CDR1 and CDR2 from the germline V gene are DFQATT and SNEGSKA (reference sequence). The V end lost 3 bases, the J end lost 6 bases, and 12 bases lay between the germline ends. The CDR3 has 14 amino acids. The CDR3 here is CSASNNRFNSPLHF. CDR3 nucleotides: TGCAGTGCTAGTAATAACAGGTTTAATTCACCCCTCCACTTT.

The chain carries TRBV2 and TRBJ2-2; D remains unclear. Germline CDR1 and CDR2: SNHLY and FYNNEI. V lost 4 bases, J lost 6 bases, and 12 bases lay in between. The CDR3 has 14 residues. The CDR3 protein is CASSGHSRAGELFF. In nucleotides, the CDR3 is TGTGCCAGCAGTGGGCACTCCCGCGCCGGGGAGCTGTTTTTT.

V usage is TRBV19 and J usage is TRBJ2-7; D is ambiguous. The CDR3 covers 14 residues. Trimming took off 3 bases at V and 3 bases at J, with 12 bases between the two ends. Germline V gives CDR1 LNHDA, CDR2 SQIVND (reference sequence). For the CDR3, the DNA is TGTGCCAGTAGTATCGGGCAGAAACTCTACGAGCAGTACTTC. This codes for CASSIGQKLYEQYF.